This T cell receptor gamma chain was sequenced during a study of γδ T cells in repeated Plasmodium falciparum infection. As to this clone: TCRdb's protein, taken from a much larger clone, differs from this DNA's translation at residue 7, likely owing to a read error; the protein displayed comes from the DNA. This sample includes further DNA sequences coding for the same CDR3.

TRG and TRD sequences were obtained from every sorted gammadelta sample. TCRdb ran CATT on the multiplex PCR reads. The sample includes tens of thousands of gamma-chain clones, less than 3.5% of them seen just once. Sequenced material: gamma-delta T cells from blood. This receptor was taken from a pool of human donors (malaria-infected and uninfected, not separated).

This chain's CDR3 is CALWEVRKNYYKKLF. The CDR3 DNA is TGTGCCTTGTGGGAGGTGCGGAAAAATTATTATAAGAAACTCTTT. The rearrangement uses TRGV9 and TRGJ1 or TRGJ2. No J gene is reported in TCRdb; it was inferred here by comparing the DNA with germline. The germline CDR1 and CDR2 sequences are GITISATS and ISYDGTV (reference sequence). V was clipped by 0 bases and J by 1 base; unmatched bases: 6. This CDR3 is 15 amino acids long.